Reported below is one T cell receptor beta chain. No cognate antigen has been identified for it. It has no much larger one-base neighbor in the sample; base qualities were not kept. In total, roughly 670 healthy bone marrow donors made up the cohort. At the time of sampling, every cohort member was nominally healthy, though immune exposures that went unrecorded were likely present. The donor tested CMV seronegative, placing the donor among the 350 or so seronegative members of the cohort. A peripheral blood sample was collected from each donor, and TCR beta sequencing was performed on peripheral blood mononuclear cells. Genomic DNA was extracted from the blood cell samples with the Qiagen DNeasy Blood Extraction Kit. The data were obtained in a study of cytomegalovirus exposure and HLA in healthy donors listed by TCRdb under 2017. Background for the entire study: In an earlier analysis of around 540 of the donors, 276 Gb of sequence data and 117 million unique TCR beta sequences from 150 million to 200 million T cells were reported. Roughly 300 gigabases of sequencing data and tens of millions of unique TCR sequences were included in an early release covering under 650 HLA-typed donors. Among the roughly 400 genotyped donors, around 81% belonged to the genetic ancestry cluster associated with self-reported Caucasian donors. The study was designed to test whether signatures of past pathogen exposure could be identified by cataloging public T cell receptors. The study profiled the T cell repertoires of hundreds of subjects by immunosequencing and related them to cytomegalovirus serostatus. Along with the roughly 670-subject first cohort, a separate validation cohort of over a hundred different subjects was used. To predict cytomegalovirus infection status, the study brought together high-throughput TCR immunosequencing, statistical association of individual TCRs with disease status, and machine learning. A later analysis re-examined previously published TCR beta repertoires from 600 to 700 donors and added high-resolution HLA genotyping to investigate patterns of TCR occurrence. The later analysis used no new phenotypic data to find candidate immune exposures, relying instead on TCR beta sequences and their occurrence across donors. In an earlier analysis of more than 550 of the donors, high-throughput TCR beta sequencing was used to judge whether each TCR beta V gene segment behaved as functional or pseudogenic. Donor age, sex, ethnicity and CMV serostatus were compiled alongside the repertoire data. In a later genetic analysis, genome-wide SNP genotypes for about 60% of the 666 donors were used, and that subset was treated as a discovery cohort. All discovery cohort repertoires had been generated on a single sequencing platform. Both class I and class II loci were covered by HLA typing, at four-digit resolution. Typing coverage differed by locus: A, B, C, DRB1 and DQB1 were typed in about 620-630 donors, DQA1 in about 500, DPA1 in around 610, and DPB1 in just under 490. Because of strong linkage in the cohort, four to six DR-DQ haplotypes were treated as single units for association and clustering. Across approximately 400 genotyped donors of the cohort, an average of roughly 200,000 unique TCR beta nucleotide sequences per donor were sequenced, and 15% to 20% of those sequences were non-productive. Here is what the overall study found, with its caveats: Three of the identified cytomegalovirus-associated TCR beta chains were confirmed in vitro to be specific for cytomegalovirus antigens. CMV serostatus was the only immune exposure information available for the cohort. Compared with equally common non-associated chains, HLA-associated TCR beta chains in a later analysis were more clonally expanded and had lower generation probabilities. A later analysis found that most CMV-associated TCR beta chains appeared HLA-restricted, with HLA associations seemingly driven largely by CMV exposure. In the study, about 150 TCR beta chains were listed as associated with cytomegalovirus. In a later analysis, several top co-occurrence clusters were reported to appear linked to parvovirus B19, influenza, CMV and Epstein-Barr virus. In a later analysis, some 18,000 TCR beta sequences were associated with specific HLA alleles at a false discovery rate of 0.05. Roughly uniform sequencing depth across donors was assumed in presence/absence analyses, although this assumption may not hold. When HLA alleles, especially DR and DQ, strongly co-occurred, attributing TCR associations to individual alleles was difficult. It was suggested by the authors that the approach could potentially be generalized to other disease states and immunological phenotypes. In a later analysis, TCR association rates were found to vary across HLA loci, with the most associated TCRs seen for DRB1 alleles and the fewest for HLA-C alleles. Most TCR sequences were seen in very few donors, while some public TCRs were found in many individuals. In a later genetic analysis, a missense DCLRE1C variant was associated with V-gene and J-gene trimming of TCR beta chains, and the association was replicated in an independent cohort. Linkage disequilibrium might explain the correlated functional status among segregating V segments, but an unknown experimental factor could not be excluded. Compared with the approximately 670-donor mean, donors in an Asian-associated ancestry cluster had fewer N-insertions in productive TCRs, according to a later genetic analysis. In both the original and validation cohorts, the classifier was reported to diagnose cytomegalovirus status with high specificity and sensitivity. A cluster of highly shared sequence variants was judged likely to be a technical artifact of the sequencing pipeline. Because counts were too low, 15 to 20 rarely observed V segments, including chromosome 9 orphons, were excluded from the earlier analysis of 587 of the donors. In an earlier analysis of 587 of the donors, most TCR beta V segments appeared in productive rearrangements about 90% or about 30% of the time, broadly matching IMGT annotations. Because some donors lacked HLA typing at each locus, the association tests relied only on the typed subset. In this cohort, only TCR beta chains were sequenced, and detectable features were limited by the absence of alpha or paired-chain data. A further reported finding was that TCR beta sequences accurately predicted the HLA-A and HLA-B alleles for most subjects in the first cohort.

To prepare the library, the immunoSEQ multiplex PCR assay was applied. For the multiplex PCR, a mixture combining 60 forward primers for TCR Vbeta segments and 13 reverse primers for TCR Jbeta segments was used. A multiplex PCR assay on genomic DNA amplified the CDR3 region of rearranged TCR beta genes. The amplified TCR beta libraries were sequenced on the Illumina HiSeq System as 87-base-pair reads. Under the source paper's analysis protocol: A later analysis tallied 70 million to 100 million unique TCR beta chains across the 666 repertoires, and roughly 11 million of those chains were shared by two or more donors. Raw reads were error-corrected and collapsed into unique sequences by a nearest-neighbor algorithm in which closely related sequences were merged to remove PCR and sequencing errors. CDR3 sequences were aligned to IMGT reference sequences to assign V, D and J gene segments. For a sequence to be retained, at least a six-nucleotide match to both a V gene segment and a J gene segment was required. A rearrangement was called productive if the CDR3 had no stop codons and remained in frame with V and J, and every other rearrangement was called non-productive. Following IMGT convention, CDR3 was defined as the stretch from the second conserved V-encoded cysteine to the conserved J-encoded phenylalanine. Sequences without an unambiguous match to a single V gene segment were excluded from the earlier analysis of 450 to 650 of the donors. In an earlier analysis of approximately 610 of the donors, V segments were called functional above 56.7% productive rearrangements and were called segregating when the between-donor standard deviation exceeded 5%. To diagnose cytomegalovirus status from the catalog of TCR beta chain sequences, a statistical classification framework was built. In a later analysis, V and J genes were assigned by comparing TCR nucleotide sequences against IMGT/GENE-DB human TR gene sequences. A later analysis assigned CDR3 sequences and most-parsimonious VDJ recombination scenarios with the TCRdist pipeline. A later analysis defined each TCR beta chain by its CDR3 amino acid sequence plus V-gene family, and excluded reads lacking a unique V-gene family. A later analysis removed 550 to 700 highly shared, low-generation-probability nucleotide sequences to deal with suspected cross-contamination and a sequencing artifact. In a later analysis, a clonal expansion index for each public chain was calculated from normalized within-repertoire ranks of inferred template counts. A later analysis computed generation probabilities with a VDJ recombination model fitted to out-of-frame rearrangements, and checked the results against IGoR. Hypergeometric tests were used in a later analysis to score TCR-TCR, TCR-HLA and TCR-CMV co-occurrence, with a repertoire-size bias correction applied to the TCR pairs. In a later analysis, false discovery rates were estimated by permuting HLA or CMV assignments 20 times. A later analysis grouped co-occurring TCRs with DBSCAN, adding TCRdist sequence similarity when clustering within HLA-allele-positive subsets. For co-occurrence clustering, repertoires with fewer than 30,000 or more than 120,000 public chains were excluded, along with five or six repertoires with anomalous nucleotide sharing. The immuneACCESS repertoire file appears here via TCRdb, limited to in-frame rearrangements. These files lack a portion of the clones; in checked studies, under half of the deficit traces to unresolved V genes, and the cause of the others is not known. That table gives V, J and clone size, and the DNA gave D and trimming. The sample table contains roughly 130,000 clones; only one count was recorded for 75% to 85% of them. The top ten hold 2.5% to 3.5% of the sample.

The sequencing sample was made of PBMCs. This clonotype was sampled from a female donor in good health and CMV-seronegative.

The DNA reads as follows: TGTGCCAGCAGTTCGCTAGCGGGGAATAGCCTTGGGGCTGTTGAGCAGTACTTC. Its amino acids are CASSSLAGNSLGAVEQYF. This chain is built from TRBV27 and TRBJ2-7, with 9 junctional bases fitting TRBD2. The germline V and J ends show losses of 4 bases and 7 bases respectively, and no gene match explains 20 bases of the junction. Counted from cysteine to phenylalanine, this CDR3 has 18 amino acids. Only the CDR3 portion is preserved as DNA: 54 bases, with reading frame beginning at the first base. Reading the germline V gene (reference sequence) gives CDR1 MNHEY and CDR2 SMNVEV.